This T cell receptor beta chain is drawn from a study of Graves' ophthalmopathy and Graves' hyperthyroidism. Study-level results: The model forecast ophthalmopathy progression, reaching over 70% sensitivity and about 75% specificity.

Patients newly diagnosed with hyperthyroidism, under 2 months' duration, were aged 18 to 65, the study reports. This clonotype appeared a few times. Its antigen is not identified. RNA transcripts were the source from which TCR beta CDR3 regions were amplified. RT-PCR with HTBI primers came first, then second-round multiplex PCR. TCRdb used MiXCR to reprocess the multiplex PCR reads, holding one entry per CDR3 protein. The sample lists over a million distinct CDR3 sequences, about two fifths occurring once. The sequenced material came from peripheral blood or thyroid tissue (not recorded which). The TCR originated in an adult man with Graves' hyperthyroidism.

CDR3 DNA sequence: TGTGCCAGCTCACCACCGGACAGGGTATCCCAAGAGACCCAGTACTTC. Translation gives CASSPPDRVSQETQYF. The gene calls are TRBV7-2 and TRBJ2-5; 8 nucleotides match TRBD1. The V gene end was trimmed by 8 bases and the J gene end by 1 base; junction bases not matched to a gene: 12. Germline assignment: CDR1 SGHTA and CDR2 FQGNSA. The CDR3 contains 16 residues. Variable domain in full (rest from reference TRBV7-2 and TRBJ2-5): GAGVSQSPSNKVTEKGKDVELRCDPISGHTALYWYRQSLGQGLEFLIYFQGNSAPDKSGLPSDRFSAERTGGSVSTLTIQRTQQEDSAVYLCASSPPDRVSQETQYFGPGTRLLVL.